The clone carrying this T cell receptor (beta chain) was picked up many times. Its antigen remains unidentified. The sample is drawn from a study of T cells in Graves' hyperthyroidism and ophthalmopathy. The study, taken as a whole, reports: Blood held most thyroid clonotypes expanded above 0.001 frequency.

Researchers amplified the TCR beta CDR3 regions from RNA transcripts. HTBI primers were the set used in a first-round RT-PCR of the TCR CDR3. TCRdb passed the multiplex PCR reads through MiXCR, listing each CDR3 protein once. This table has some 690,000 distinct CDR3 sequences, 17% appearing once. The CDR3 loop spans 19 amino acids. Germline CDR1 and CDR2: MDHEN and SYDVKM. V was clipped by 3 bases and J by 2 bases; unmatched bases: 14. Exclusion criteria comprised uncontrolled infection, other autoimmune disease, pregnancy or lactation. Sequencing input: blood. The chain has TRBV28 and TRBJ2-2, with 8 bases lining up with TRBD1. The sequence was obtained from a man in his forties or fifties with Graves' hyperthyroidism. CDR3 amino acids: CASSFRTGFSYPNTGELFF. In DNA, the CDR3 is TGTGCCAGCAGTTTCCGGACAGGGTTCTCCTATCCAAACACCGGGGAGCTGTTTTTT.